A single sample is the source of the 17 T cell receptor beta chains below, sequenced in a study of shared clonotypes between healthy human individuals. Profiled with immunoSEQ multiplex PCR; TCRdb holds only in-frame clones, not every one. The sample yields 170,000 or so clones, approximately 61% seen once. The sample comprised memory CD4+ T cells sorted from blood. Subset here: CD45RA-negative fraction. Source of these receptors: a young man in good health.

J is TRBJ2-6 and V is TRBV5-1; 7 bases agree with TRBD1. The CDR3 has 17 amino acids. V lost 8 bases and J lost 2; bases outside the gene matches: 13. CDR1 is SGHRS, CDR2 YFSETQ, per germline. The CDR3 coding sequence is TGCGCCAGTGGCTCAGGGACAGACTACACTGGGGCCAACGTCCTGACTTTC. Residues: CASGSGTDYTGANVLTF. Based on the CDR3 plus reference TRBV5-1 and TRBJ2-6, the full variable domain is KAGVTQTPRYLIKTRGQQVTLSCSPISGHRSVSWYQQTPGQGLQFLFEYFSETQRNKGNFPGRFSGRQFSNSRSEMNVSTLELGDSALYLCASGSGTDYTGANVLTFGAGSRLTVL.

The chain joins TRBV7-9 to TRBJ2-1, with D perhaps matching TRBD1 (7 bases). V lost 6 bases and J lost 1, with 13 bases in between. In germline, CDR1 is SEHNR, CDR2 FQNEAQ (reference sequence). The CDR3 covers 15 residues. Here the CDR3 DNA reads TGTGCCAGCAGATGGACAGGACTATCCTACAATGAGCAGTTCTTC. Its translation is CASRWTGLSYNEQFF.

V is TRBV30 and J is TRBJ2-1; 8 positions match TRBD1. The CDR3 contains 15 residues. The V gene end was trimmed by 4 bases and the J gene end by 0 bases; junction bases not matched to a gene: 5. The germline gives CDR1 GTSNPN, CDR2 SVGIG (reference sequence). The CDR3 is CAWKTGARSYNEQFF. CDR3 DNA sequence: TGTGCCTGGAAGACAGGGGCCCGCTCCTACAATGAGCAGTTCTTC.

The V gene is TRBV9, the J gene TRBJ2-2; D may be TRBD1 (6 bases). The CDR3 extends over 16 amino acids. Trimming left V 4 bases short and J 2 bases short, with 15 bases between. The germline gives CDR1 SGDLS, CDR2 YYNGEE. In nucleotides, the CDR3 is TGTGCCAGCAGCCCGCGACAGGCTTCCAACACCGGGGAGCTGTTTTTT. Translated, it gives CASSPRQASNTGELFF.

J is TRBJ1-5 and V is TRBV5-6; tentative D call: TRBD1 (5 bases). This CDR3 contains 14 residues. Looked up from germline, CDR1 is SGHDT and CDR2 is YYEEEE. With 4 bases removed from V and 4 bases from J, the gap between germline ends came to 12 bases. The CDR3 nucleotides are TGTGCCAGCAGCCTCCGGGACTTAAATCAGCCCCAGCATTTT. This translates into CASSLRDLNQPQHF.

This chain links TRBV29-1 with TRBJ2-1, with D unclear. The CDR3 runs 12 residues. V was clipped by 6 bases and J by 6 bases, with 12 bases between them. Germline lookup yields CDR1 SQVTM and CDR2 ANQGSEA. The CDR3 DNA follows: TGCAGCGTGGGGAAAATAGGCAATGAGCAGTTCTTC. Translating it yields CSVGKIGNEQFF.

The J gene is TRBJ1-5, the V gene TRBV7-2, with D perhaps matching TRBD1 (6 bases). The CDR3 length is 15 residues. V lost 5 bases, J lost 4 bases, and 15 bases lay in between. Looked up from germline, CDR1 is SGHTA and CDR2 is FQGNSA. In DNA form, the CDR3 reads TGTGCCAGCAGCACCCGACAGGTCGGTAATCAGCCCCAGCATTTT. Translated: CASSTRQVGNQPQHF.

This clone was detected a few times. The rearrangement uses TRBV7-6 and TRBJ2-5, with TRBD1 matching 8 bases. The J segment lost 2 bases and the V segment lost 3 bases, leaving 2 bases of the junction unmatched. This CDR3 region has 14 residues. The germline V gene has CDR1 SGHVS and CDR2 FNYEAQ. CDR3 region: CASSLDRAQETQYF. CDR3 DNA sequence: TGTGCCAGCAGCTTGGACAGGGCACAAGAGACCCAGTACTTC.

This chain uses TRBV7-6 with TRBJ2-3; D is undetermined. In germline, CDR1 is SGHVS, CDR2 FNYEAQ. V lost 1 base to trimming and J lost 2 bases, with 4 bases between them. The CDR3 is made up of 13 amino acids. CDR3 in DNA: TGTGCCAGCAGCTTAGTATCCACAGATACGCAGTATTTT. Its protein product is CASSLVSTDTQYF.

This clone has at least ten counts. The chain combines TRBV27 with TRBJ2-7, with 11 bases fitting TRBD2. Germline loops: CDR1 MNHEY, CDR2 SMNVEV (reference sequence). V trimming: 6 bases; J trimming: 4 bases; junction bases outside the gene matches: 14. CDR3 length equals 17 residues. CDR3 nucleotides: TGTGCCAGCAGCTTACGAGAGACTAGCGGGATTACATACGAGCAGTACTTC. It codes for CASSLRETSGITYEQYF.

The CDR3 nucleotides are TGTGCCACCACGGACAGGGTAAGGCACGAGCAGTACTTC. Protein sequence: CATTDRVRHEQYF. The genes are TRBV5-4 and TRBJ2-7; 8 positions agree with TRBD1. With V trimmed by 9 bases and J by 5 bases, 10 bases remained unmatched. This CDR3 comprises 13 residues. The germline gives CDR1 SGHNT, CDR2 YYREEE (reference sequence).

The chain uses TRBV4-2 and TRBJ1-1; weak D call: TRBD1 (5 bases). CDR1 and CDR2 from the germline V gene are LGHNA and YNFKEQ. The CDR3 totals 13 residues. V gave up 1 base and J gave up 6 bases, with 9 bases separating them. CDR3: CASSQGQGPEAFF. CDR3 DNA: TGTGCCAGCAGCCAAGGCCAGGGCCCTGAAGCTTTCTTT.

The chain couples TRBV28 to TRBJ2-5, with D maybe TRBD1 (5 bases). Between the trimmed V and J ends, which lost 1 base and 9 bases, there was a span of 18 bases. This CDR3 spans 15 amino acids. Looked up from germline, CDR1 is MDHEN and CDR2 is SYDVKM. Here the CDR3 DNA reads TGTGCCAGCAGTTTATTGGACGCGTATACAGGCGCCCAGTACTTC. Protein product: CASSLLDAYTGAQYF.

This clone was observed a handful of times. This chain links TRBV27 with TRBJ2-6, with D possibly being TRBD1 or TRBD2 (5 bases each). This CDR3 contains 17 residues. Trimming left V 3 bases short and J 0 bases short, with 12 bases between. Germline V gives CDR1 MNHEY, CDR2 SMNVEV (reference sequence). The CDR3 nucleotides read TGTGCCAGCAGTTTTATTCGAGGGGACTCTGGGGCCAACGTCCTGACTTTC. The encoded protein is CASSFIRGDSGANVLTF.

The CDR3, as DNA: TGTGCCAGCAGTCAACCTGCGGGGGCCACCGGGGAGCTGTTTTTT. Translation: CASSQPAGATGELFF. The rearrangement joins TRBV6-5 to TRBJ2-2, with a weak D call TRBD2 (7 bases). The ends were cut back, 5 bases at V and 4 bases at J, with 14 bases in the middle. Germline values: CDR1 MNHEY, CDR2 SVGAGI. The CDR3 runs 15 residues.

Only a few counts were recorded for this clone. This chain joins TRBV18 and TRBJ2-6; D gene ambiguous. V lost 3 bases, J lost 0 bases, and 6 bases lay in between. The CDR3 runs 15 residues. Germline CDR1 is KGHSH and CDR2 is LQKENI. CDR3 sequence reads: CASSPSSSGANVLTF. Here the CDR3 DNA reads TGTGCCAGCTCACCGTCTAGCTCTGGGGCCAACGTCCTGACTTTC.

This sequence joins TRBV18 and TRBJ2-7; the D is unclear. CDR3 length: 14 residues. V dropped 4 bases and J dropped 0 bases, with 10 bases sitting between them. Germline CDR1 is KGHSH and CDR2 is LQKENI. The CDR3 sequence: CASSRGSDSYEQYF. In DNA, the CDR3 is TGTGCCAGCTCACGGGGTTCAGACTCCTACGAGCAGTACTTC.